This T cell receptor beta chain came from a study of blood T cell repertoires in COVID-19 (dated by TCRdb to the early 2020s). About the full investigation: Samples covering the acute and convalescent phases of COVID-19 were provided by collaborators in the United States, Italy and Spain. The material from the prospective study consisted of cDNA or gDNA derived from T cells, B-cell-depleted T cells, or PBMCs. Deeply sampled blood TCRbeta repertoires from subjects exposed to, actively infected with, or recovered from COVID-19 were included in the dataset. The repertoires were released in a freely available public database intended as a resource for research on the immune response to SARS-CoV-2. Samples were obtained from the ongoing ImmuneRACE study (first 160 participants) and from about 1,300 subjects provided by 6 global collaborators. A de-identified subject ID, COVID-19 status, age in years and sex were almost always included in the sample metadata. Where available, HLA class I and class II types were obtained from metadata supplied by the sample provider rather than from assay-based typing. Study-wide conclusions, independent of this receptor: The amount of clinical and demographic metadata varied by source and participant and was provided uncurated.

V and J are truncated by 3 bases and 0 bases respectively, leaving an intervening sequence of 15 bases. Inclusive of the bounding cysteine and phenylalanine, the CDR3 is 17 residues long. Just CDR3 DNA is preserved here, 51 bases in frame from base 1. The germline V gene specifies MNHNS as CDR1 and SASEGT as CDR2. TCRbeta CDR3 regions were amplified from genomic DNA using the immunoSEQ Assay, a bias-controlled multiplex PCR. In the source study's methods: Within the assay, amplification of reference gene primers was used to estimate how many nucleated cells each sample contained. Sequence reads were collapsed and filtered to measure the absolute abundance of every unique TCRbeta CDR3 rearrangement. For each sample, productive Simpson clonality was calculated as the square root of Simpson's diversity index across productive rearrangements. The table was pulled from immuneACCESS by TCRdb, which kept in-frame rearrangements only. Such tables lose some clones; where checked, under half of the loss comes from unresolved V genes, and the rest has no known cause. Clone size and V and J calls were adopted from that table, with D and trimming inferred from the DNA. The sample table lists about 140,000 clones, about 88% of them with a count of one. Of the sample, under 7% is held by the ten largest clones.

On this clone: Which antigen it targets is not known. No base-level quality is on record; no much larger clone is a single base apart.

Whole blood was collected in K2EDTA tubes by collaborating institutions according to the institutions' own protocols. For TCRbeta analysis, collaborators shipped samples as frozen whole blood, isolated PBMCs, or DNA extracted from either of those sample types. Material: peripheral blood. The origin of this receptor is a human donor in a cohort sampled during active COVID-19. The rearranged segments are TRBV6-1 and TRBJ1-5, with no confident D gene call. DNA sequence: TGTGCCAGCAGTGATTATTTTAGGACTTATAGCAATCAGCCCCAGCATTTT. Translated, this gives CASSDYFRTYSNQPQHF.